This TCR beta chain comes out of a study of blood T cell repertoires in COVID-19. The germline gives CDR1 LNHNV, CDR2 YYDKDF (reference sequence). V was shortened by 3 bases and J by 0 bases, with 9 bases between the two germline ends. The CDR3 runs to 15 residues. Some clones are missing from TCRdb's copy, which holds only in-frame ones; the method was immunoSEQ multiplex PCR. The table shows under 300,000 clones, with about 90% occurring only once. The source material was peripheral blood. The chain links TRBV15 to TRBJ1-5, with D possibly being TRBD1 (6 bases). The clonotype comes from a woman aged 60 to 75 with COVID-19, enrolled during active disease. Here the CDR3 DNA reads TGTGCCACCAGCAGGGACAGTAATAGCAATCAGCCCCAGCATTTT. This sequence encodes CATSRDSNSNQPQHF.